The T cell receptor (beta chain) described here comes from a study of blood T cell repertoires in COVID-19 (dated by TCRdb to 2018 to 2020). Regarding the complete study: Samples from collaborators originated in the United States, Italy and Spain and spanned both the acute and convalescent phases of COVID-19. The prospective study material was composed of cDNA or gDNA derived from T cells, B-cell-depleted T cells, or PBMCs. The dataset comprised deeply sampled blood TCRbeta repertoires from subjects exposed to, actively infected with, or recovered from COVID-19. The repertoires were released in a freely available public database meant as a resource for research on the immune response to SARS-CoV-2. Samples were obtained from the ongoing ImmuneRACE study (first 160 participants) and from some 1,300 subjects provided by 6 global collaborators. Sample metadata almost always included a de-identified subject ID, COVID-19 status, age in years and sex. Where available, HLA class I and class II types were obtained from metadata supplied by the sample provider rather than from assay-based typing. Findings and caveats that apply to the study as a whole: Clinical and demographic metadata were provided uncurated, with the amount varying by source and participant.

A word on this clone: The antigen this receptor binds is unknown. Base qualities are missing; no much larger clone stands one base away.

The CDR3 runs 15 residues from the cysteine to the phenylalanine. The entry retains the CDR3 DNA only, 45 bases that are in frame from base 1. The germline V gene (reference sequence) gives CDR1 as GTSNPN and CDR2 as SVGIG. V trim: 2 bases; J trim: 5 bases; unmatched bases: 11. Participants in the prospective study were enrolled through a virtual design, were aged roughly 18 to 100 years, and lived in approximately 24 United States geographic areas. In the prospective study, cohorts were assigned on the basis of participant-reported clinical history obtained from a screening survey and a study questionnaire. Exposed participants were defined as having been in contact with someone with a PCR-confirmed or clinician-diagnosed COVID-19 case within 2 weeks of study entry. In the prospective study, mobile phlebotomists collected whole blood, serum and a nasopharyngeal or oropharyngeal swab from each participant. Over a roughly 2-month period, participants in the prospective study had the option of providing additional blood draws and questionnaires. Before DNA extraction, blood samples from the prospective study were shipped at room temperature or frozen.

The immunoSEQ Assay, a bias-controlled multiplex PCR, was used to amplify TCRbeta CDR3 regions from genomic DNA. The study's processing was this. Nucleated cell counts per sample were estimated from amplification of reference gene primers within the assay. To quantify the absolute abundance of each unique TCRbeta CDR3 rearrangement, sequence reads were collapsed and filtered. Productive Simpson clonality was computed per sample as the square root of Simpson's diversity index over productive rearrangements. As stored in TCRdb, this immuneACCESS dataset retains in-frame rearrangements with V and J assigned. A fraction of the clones does not appear; measured against another copy, unresolved V genes explain less than half of the discrepancy, and the remainder lacks a known reason. V and J calls plus clone size are reproduced from that table; the DNA served to infer D and trimming. Here the sample has 350,000 to 400,000 clones; 90% to 95% occur a single time. The ten largest clones add up to 0.8% to 0.9% of the sample.

The source of this sequence is a woman aged 35 to 49 who had been exposed to COVID-19. Sequencing was carried out using PBMCs or T cells enriched from blood (not recorded which). The rearranged segments are TRBV30 and TRBJ1-1, with 7 bases matching TRBD1. The nucleotides read TGTGCCTGGAGTCCAAGGGGGCGCGTAGGAACTGAAGCTTTCTTT. Its protein reads: CAWSPRGRVGTEAFF.